The 2 T cell receptor beta chains presented below share a single source sample, sequenced in a study of blood T cell repertoires in COVID-19. Sequencing used immunoSEQ multiplex PCR; TCRdb keeps in-frame clones, though not all of them. The table shows about 150,000 clones, with 80% occurring only once. Sequenced: peripheral blood. These TCRs come from a woman between 50 and 59 years old with acute or convalescent COVID-19.

This chain uses TRBV4-3 with TRBJ2-7, with no clear D. V was shortened by 0 bases and J by 2 bases, with 8 bases between the two germline ends. CDR1 and CDR2 (germline): LGHNA, YSLEER. The CDR3 is made up of 14 amino acids. The CDR3 loop is CASSQEFPAYEQYF. The CDR3 coding sequence is TGCGCCAGCAGCCAAGAATTCCCCGCCTACGAGCAGTACTTC.

This chain links TRBV4-1 with TRBJ1-2, with a possible D match to TRBD1 (6 bases). Germline lookup yields CDR1 MGHRA and CDR2 YSYEKL. The CDR3 runs 14 residues. V lost 4 bases, J lost 9 bases, and 18 bases lay in between. In DNA form, the CDR3 reads TGCGCCAGCAGCCCCGGGGGGCTGCTGGACAGCTACACCTTC. Its translation: CASSPGGLLDSYTF.